The T cell receptor beta chain under discussion was sequenced for a study of blood T cell repertoires in COVID-19. The repertoire was sequenced with immunoSEQ multiplex PCR; TCRdb's copy has only in-frame clones and lacks some. The sample has under 450,000 clones, about 90% seen once. This CDR3 has 13 residues. Per germline, CDR1 LNHDA and CDR2 SQIVND (reference sequence). Trimming stripped 4 bases from V and 5 bases from J, with 9 bases between. The study drew participants aged about 18 to 90 years from under 30 US areas. Clinical history reported by participants formed the basis on which cohorts were assigned.

This clonotype was obtained from a woman aged 25 to 45 who had recovered from COVID-19. The chain has TRBV19 and TRBJ1-5; D may be TRBD1 (6 bases). Material for sequencing was PBMCs or T cells enriched from blood (not recorded which). DNA of the CDR3: TGTGCCAGTAGTAACACAGGGTATCAGCCCCAGCATTTT. Translating it yields CASSNTGYQPQHF. The full variable domain, its missing parts supplied by reference TRBV19 and TRBJ1-5, is DGGITQSPKYLFRKEGQNVTLSCEQNLNHDAMYWYRQDPGQGLRLIYYSQIVNDFQKGDIAEGYSVSREKKESFPLTVTSAQKNPTAFYLCASSNTGYQPQHFGDGTRLSIL.